This T cell receptor (beta chain) comes out of a study of Tregs in tolerant kidney transplant recipients. Note on this clone: Antigen: not known. Coverage ceases 3 residues before the CDR3 finishes, and the germline J gene fills in the end.

The CDR3 has 16 amino acids. With V trimmed by 3 bases and J by 8 bases, 14 bases remained unmatched. Per the germline V gene, CDR1 is SGHRS and CDR2 is YFSETQ. Study-wide results and caveats: For some patients, primers changed over time, blocking nucleotide-level comparison.

Here immunoSEQ multiplex PCR was the method, and the copy in TCRdb shows in-frame clones only, minus some. This specimen shows about 52,000 clones; the ten leading clones hold about 0.83%. CD4+CD25+CD127- Tregs, CD4+CD25- non-Tregs, CD4 and CD8 cells were sorted. This TCR came from a human donor who received a combined kidney and bone marrow transplant. This chain links TRBV5-1 with TRBJ2-1; 7 bases fit TRBD2. Sequencing was performed on CD4+ T cells from blood, taken before the transplant. Partial CDR3 DNA: TGCGCCAGCAGCTGGGGGGGAGGTGGCGCCGGGTATGAG. It encodes CASSWGGGGAGYE. The entire CDR3 reads CASSWGGGGAGYEQFF.